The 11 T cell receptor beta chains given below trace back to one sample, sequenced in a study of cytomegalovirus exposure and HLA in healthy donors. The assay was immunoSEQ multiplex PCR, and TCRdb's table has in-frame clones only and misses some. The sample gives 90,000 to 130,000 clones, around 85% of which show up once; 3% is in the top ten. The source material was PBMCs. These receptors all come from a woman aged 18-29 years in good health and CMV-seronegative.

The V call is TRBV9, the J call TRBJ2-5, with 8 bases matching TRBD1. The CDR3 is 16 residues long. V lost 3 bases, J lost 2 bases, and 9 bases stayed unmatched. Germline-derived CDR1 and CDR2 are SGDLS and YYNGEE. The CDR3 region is CASSGSTGVVQETQYF. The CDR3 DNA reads TGTGCCAGCAGCGGGTCGACAGGGGTTGTGCAAGAGACCCAGTACTTC. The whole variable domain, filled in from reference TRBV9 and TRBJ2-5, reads DSGVTQTPKHLITATGQRVTLRCSPRSGDLSVYWYQQSLDQGLQFLIQYYNGEERAKGNILERFSAQQFPDLHSELNLSSLELGDSALYFCASSGSTGVVQETQYFGPGTRLLVL.

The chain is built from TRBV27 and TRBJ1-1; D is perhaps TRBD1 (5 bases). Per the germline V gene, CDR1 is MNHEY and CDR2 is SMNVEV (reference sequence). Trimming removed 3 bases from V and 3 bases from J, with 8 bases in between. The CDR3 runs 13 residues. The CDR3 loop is CASSLGLHTEAFF. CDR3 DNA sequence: TGTGCCAGCAGTTTGGGGCTTCACACTGAAGCTTTCTTT.

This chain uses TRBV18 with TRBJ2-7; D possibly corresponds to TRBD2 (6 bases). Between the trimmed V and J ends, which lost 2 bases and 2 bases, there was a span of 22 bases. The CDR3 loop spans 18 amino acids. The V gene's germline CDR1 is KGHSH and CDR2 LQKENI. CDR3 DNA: TGTGCCAGCTCACCAAGTCCAAAAATCGGGACTGGACCCTACGAGCAGTACTTC. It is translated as CASSPSPKIGTGPYEQYF.

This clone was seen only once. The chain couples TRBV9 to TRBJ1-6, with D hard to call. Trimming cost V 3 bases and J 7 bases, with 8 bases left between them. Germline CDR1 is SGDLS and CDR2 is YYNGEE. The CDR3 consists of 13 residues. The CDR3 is CASSAGPNSPLHF. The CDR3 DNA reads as TGTGCCAGCAGCGCGGGTCCAAATTCACCCCTCCACTTT.

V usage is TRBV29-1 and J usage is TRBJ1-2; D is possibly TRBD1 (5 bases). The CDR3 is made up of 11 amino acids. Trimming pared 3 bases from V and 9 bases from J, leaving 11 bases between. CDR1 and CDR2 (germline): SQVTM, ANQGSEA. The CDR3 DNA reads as TGCAGCGTTGACGGTGGGGCCCGCTACACCTTC. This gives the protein CSVDGGARYTF. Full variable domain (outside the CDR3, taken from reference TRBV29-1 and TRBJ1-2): SAVISQKPSRDICQRGTSLTIQCQVDSQVTMMFWYRQQPGQSLTLIATANQGSEATYESGFVIDKFPISRPNLTFSTLTVSNMSPEDSSIYLCSVDGGARYTFGSGTRLTVV.

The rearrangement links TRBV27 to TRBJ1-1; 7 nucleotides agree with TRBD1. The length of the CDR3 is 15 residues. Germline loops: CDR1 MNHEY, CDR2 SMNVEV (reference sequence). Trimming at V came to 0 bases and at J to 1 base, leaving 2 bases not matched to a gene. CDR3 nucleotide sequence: TGTGCCAGCAGTTTATCGAAGGGGGCGAACACTGAAGCTTTCTTT. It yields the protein CASSLSKGANTEAFF.

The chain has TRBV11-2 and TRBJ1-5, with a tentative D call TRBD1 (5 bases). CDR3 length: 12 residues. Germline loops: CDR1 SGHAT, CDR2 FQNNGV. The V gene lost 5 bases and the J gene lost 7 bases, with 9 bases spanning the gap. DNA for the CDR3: TGTGCCAGCAGCCAGGGCGTACAGCCCCAGCATTTT. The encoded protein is CASSQGVQPQHF.

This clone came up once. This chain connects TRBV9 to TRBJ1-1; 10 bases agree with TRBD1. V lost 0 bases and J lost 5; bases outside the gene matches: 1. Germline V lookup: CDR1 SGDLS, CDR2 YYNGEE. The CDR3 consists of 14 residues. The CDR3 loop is CASSVAGQGTEAFF. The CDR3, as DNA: TGTGCCAGCAGCGTAGCGGGACAGGGGACTGAAGCTTTCTTT.

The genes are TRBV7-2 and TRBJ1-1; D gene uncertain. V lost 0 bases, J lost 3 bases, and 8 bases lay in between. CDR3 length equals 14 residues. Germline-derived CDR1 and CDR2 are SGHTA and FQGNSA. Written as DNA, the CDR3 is TGTGCCAGCAGCTTAGCAACAGCCTACACTGAAGCTTTCTTT. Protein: CASSLATAYTEAFF.

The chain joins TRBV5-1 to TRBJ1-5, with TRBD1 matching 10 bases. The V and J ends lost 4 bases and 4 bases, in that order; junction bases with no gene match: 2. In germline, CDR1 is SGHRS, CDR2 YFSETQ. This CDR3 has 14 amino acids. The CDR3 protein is CASSPGQGNQPQHF. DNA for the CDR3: TGCGCCAGCAGCCCGGGACAGGGGAATCAGCCCCAGCATTTT.

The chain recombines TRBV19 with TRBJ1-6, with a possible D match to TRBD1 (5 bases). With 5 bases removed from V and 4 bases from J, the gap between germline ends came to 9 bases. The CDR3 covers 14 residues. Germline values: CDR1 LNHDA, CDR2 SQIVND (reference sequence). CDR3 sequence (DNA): TGTGCCAGTAGTCGCGGGGCTTATAATTCACCCCTCCACTTT. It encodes CASSRGAYNSPLHF.